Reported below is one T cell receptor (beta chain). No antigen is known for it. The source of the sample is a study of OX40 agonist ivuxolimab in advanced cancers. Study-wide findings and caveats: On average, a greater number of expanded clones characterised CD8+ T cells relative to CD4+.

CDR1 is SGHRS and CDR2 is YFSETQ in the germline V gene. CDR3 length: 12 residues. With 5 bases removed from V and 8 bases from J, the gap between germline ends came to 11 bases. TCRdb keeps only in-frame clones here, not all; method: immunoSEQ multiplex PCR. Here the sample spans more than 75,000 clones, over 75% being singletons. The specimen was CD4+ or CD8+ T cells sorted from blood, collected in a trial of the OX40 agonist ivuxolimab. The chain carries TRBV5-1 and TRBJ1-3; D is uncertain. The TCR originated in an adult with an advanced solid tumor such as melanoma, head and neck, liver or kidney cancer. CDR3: CASRSEADTIYF. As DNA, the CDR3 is TGCGCCAGCAGGAGTGAAGCTGACACCATATATTTT.